This TCR beta chain was observed in a study of cytomegalovirus exposure and HLA in healthy donors. Study context: T cells numbering about 200 million yielded fewer than 140 million unique TCR beta sequences in an earlier analysis. Overall study results and limits: Researchers counted roughly 150 TCR beta chains as cytomegalovirus-associated. Within an earlier analysis, most TCR beta V segments proved productive either about 90% or about 30% of the time.

Of note for this clone: The target antigen is unknown.

The study ran its PCR with 60 Vbeta and 13 Jbeta primers. Using immunoSEQ multiplex PCR, the repertoire was profiled, and TCRdb retains in-frame clones only, with some absent. Among 130,000 to 150,000 clones listed, around 67% were seen once. Germline V gene data show CDR1 as MDHEN and CDR2 as SYDVKM. The CDR3 spans 15 residues. V was pared by 7 bases and J by 1 base, with 6 bases of the junction left unmatched. The clonotype originates from a man between 18 and 35 years old in good health and CMV-seropositive. The sequencing input was PBMCs. J is TRBJ2-2 and V is TRBV28, with 7 bases fitting TRBD2. In nucleotides, the CDR3 is TGTGCCAGCAACCCCGGGGGGTGGAACACCGGGGAGCTGTTTTTT. It yields the protein CASNPGGWNTGELFF.